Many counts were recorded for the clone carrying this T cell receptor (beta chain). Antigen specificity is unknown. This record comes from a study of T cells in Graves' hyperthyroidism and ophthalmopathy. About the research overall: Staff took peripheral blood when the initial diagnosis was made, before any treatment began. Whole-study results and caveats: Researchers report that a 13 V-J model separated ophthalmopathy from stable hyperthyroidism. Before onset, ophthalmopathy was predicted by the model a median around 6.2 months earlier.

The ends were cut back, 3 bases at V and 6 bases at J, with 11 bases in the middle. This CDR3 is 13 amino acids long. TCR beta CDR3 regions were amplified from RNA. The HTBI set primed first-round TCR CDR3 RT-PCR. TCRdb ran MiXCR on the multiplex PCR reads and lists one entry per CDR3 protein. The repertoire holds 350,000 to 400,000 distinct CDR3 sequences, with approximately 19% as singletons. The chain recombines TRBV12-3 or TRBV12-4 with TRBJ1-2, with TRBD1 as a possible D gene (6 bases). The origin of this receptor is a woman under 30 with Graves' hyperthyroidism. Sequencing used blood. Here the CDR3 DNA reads TGTGCCAGCAGTTTCCGACAGGTGGATGGCTACACCTTC. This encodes CASSFRQVDGYTF.